The entry below gives a single T cell receptor beta chain sequence along with its context. Its antigen is currently unknown. The data are from a study of cytomegalovirus exposure and HLA in healthy donors. Findings and caveats of the study: DRB1 had the most TCR associations and HLA-C the fewest, a later analysis found, with rates varying by HLA locus. TCR beta chains associated with HLA were, in a later analysis, more clonally expanded than equally common others. While the bulk of TCR sequences proved rare, some public TCRs turned up in many donors.

The PCR made use of 60 Vbeta and 13 Jbeta primers. Libraries were prepared by immunoSEQ multiplex PCR; TCRdb keeps only in-frame clonotypes and omits some of them. The sample contains 30,000 to 45,000 clones, about nine tenths of which appear only once. The CDR3 spans 12 residues. From germline, CDR1 is SEHNR and CDR2 FQNEAQ (reference sequence). The germline V and J ends were trimmed by 2 bases and 7 bases, with 8 bases remaining between them. This clonotype originated in a woman aged 40-49 years in good health and CMV-seropositive. The genes are TRBV7-9 and TRBJ1-1; tentatively, D is TRBD1 (5 bases). Sequencing was done on a sample of PBMCs. The CDR3 loop reads CASSLIGGEAFF. CDR3 sequence (DNA): TGTGCCAGCAGCTTAATCGGGGGTGAAGCTTTCTTT.